The present entry profiles one TCR beta chain with its context. These data originate in a study of blood T cell repertoires in COVID-19. For the study at large: Acute and convalescent COVID-19 specimens originated in the United States, Italy and Spain. The cDNA or gDNA used as material had been derived from T cells, B-cell-depleted T cells, or PBMCs.

Authors' analysis steps: Researchers report that nucleated cell counts were estimated from reference gene primer amplification. Assay used: immunoSEQ multiplex PCR; TCRdb lists only in-frame clones, some missing. V and J calls and clone size are copied from that table; D and trimming were computed from the DNA. The repertoire holds approximately 390,000 clones, with 80% to 90% as singletons. Germline values: CDR1 SGHRS, CDR2 YFSETQ. The CDR3 length is 15 residues. Germline trimming cut 2 bases from V and 3 bases from J; bases unmatched to any gene: 2. The Seattle patients joined while their infection was active and were tracked longitudinally afterward.

The sequenced sample consisted of peripheral blood. The receptor comes from a woman aged 55-69 years with COVID-19, enrolled during active disease. This rearrangement joins TRBV5-1 to TRBJ2-2, with 9 bases identical to TRBD1. CDR3 bases: TGCGCCAGCAGCTTTTGGACAGGGGACACCGGGGAGCTGTTTTTT. This translates into CASSFWTGDTGELFF.